This TCR beta chain was recovered during a study of vaccination and CD4 T cells after COVID-19. About the research overall: Samples from three convalescent patients were taken at day 14 and days 161 to 241 post-vaccination.

V lost 6 bases, J lost 6 bases, and 5 bases stayed unmatched. CDR3 length: 12 amino acids. Germline loops: CDR1 SNHLY, CDR2 FYNNEI. TCRdb passed the PCR reads through MiXCR, listing each CDR3 protein once. The sample includes some 26,000 distinct CDR3 sequences, 45% to 60% seen only once; the top ten take roughly 5.5%. Study outcomes and limitations: Relatively few convalescent patients were studied; early post-infection timepoints were not included. Median SARS-CoV-2-reactive clonotype numbers went up from roughly 21 to 40, but not significantly. Only after vaccination were a median 86.3% of convalescents' reactive clones seen.

In the case of this clonotype: As yet, its antigen is unknown.

Time point described: late sampling 161 to 241 days after vaccination in a few convalescent patients. The origin of this receptor is a human donor who had recovered from COVID-19. J is TRBJ2-7 and V is TRBV2; TRBD1 matches 7 bases. Specimen: CD4+ T cells from blood, collected about 7 months after SARS-CoV-2 vaccination. CDR3: CASRTGMVEQYF. Written as DNA, the CDR3 is TGTGCCAGCAGGACAGGGATGGTCGAGCAGTACTTC.